This T cell receptor (beta chain) was identified during a study of human T cells and chemical hapten exposure. Study results and limitations: It was expanded TCRs that formed significantly more large CDR3 similarity clusters than controls did.

Germline CDR1 MNHEY, CDR2 SMNVEV (reference sequence). V lost 5 bases to trimming and J lost 7 bases, with 14 bases between them. CDR3 length: 13 amino acids. This clonotype came up many times. Its antigen is unknown. Time point here: pre-sensitization, week 0. Treatment described: therapeutic diphenylcyclopropenone sensitization with weekly scalp DPC. Patch tests were applied only after blood draws. Patients had alopecia, were aged 18 to 70, and were not pregnant. One entry per CDR3 protein, called by TCRdb with MiXCR from the RACE reads. The sample includes more than 80,000 distinct CDR3 sequences, around 12% of them seen just once.

The specimen comprised whole blood, sampled in connection with sensitization to the hapten diphenylcyclopropenone (DPC). The chain couples TRBV27 to TRBJ1-1; no firm D call. The TCR originated in a woman aged 45 to 65 with alopecia areata. Some clones in this sample may be carry-over from other donors' samples. DNA for the CDR3: TGTGCCAGCAGTCAACGACCGGTCCTTGAAGCTTTCTTT. Protein sequence: CASSQRPVLEAFF.